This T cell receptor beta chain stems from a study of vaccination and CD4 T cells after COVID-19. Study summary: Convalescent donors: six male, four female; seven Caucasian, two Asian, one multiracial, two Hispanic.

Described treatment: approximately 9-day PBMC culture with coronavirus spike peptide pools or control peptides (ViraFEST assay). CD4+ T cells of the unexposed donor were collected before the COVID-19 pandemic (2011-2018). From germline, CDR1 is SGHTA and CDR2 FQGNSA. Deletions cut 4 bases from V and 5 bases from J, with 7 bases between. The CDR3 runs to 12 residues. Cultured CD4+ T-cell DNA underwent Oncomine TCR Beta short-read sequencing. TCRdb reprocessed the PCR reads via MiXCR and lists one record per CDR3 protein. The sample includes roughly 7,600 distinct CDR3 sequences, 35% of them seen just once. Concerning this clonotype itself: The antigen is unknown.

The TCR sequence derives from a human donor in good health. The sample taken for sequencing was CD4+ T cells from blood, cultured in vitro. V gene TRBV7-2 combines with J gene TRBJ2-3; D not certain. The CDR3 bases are TGTGCCAGCAGCTCTGCGAGAGATACGCAGTATTTT. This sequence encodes CASSSARDTQYF.